The entry below gives a single TCR beta chain sequence along with its context. Its antigen remains unidentified. This specimen comes from a study of T cell responses to AZD1222 COVID-19 vaccine. Germline V gene sequence: CDR1 SGHVS, CDR2 FNYEAQ. The CDR3 sequence is 15 residues long. V gave up 5 bases and J gave up 2 bases; unmatched junction bases: 9. Repertoires were generated with immunoSEQ multiplex PCR, while TCRdb's copy carries only in-frame clones and drops some. The sample has around 150,000 clones; 90% to 95% are singletons. Study results and limitations: The CD4 TCRs associated with vaccination extended across spike and predominated at 160-218 and 743-854.

This TCR came from an adult who received the AZD1222 COVID-19 vaccine. Here the sequenced sample was peripheral blood, taken 28 days after the second AZD1222 dose. V gene TRBV7-6 combines with J gene TRBJ2-7, with 7 bases fitting TRBD2. The CDR3: CASSGPSGTAYEQYF. The CDR3 region has the DNA TGTGCCAGCAGCGGTCCCAGCGGGACGGCCTACGAGCAGTACTTC.